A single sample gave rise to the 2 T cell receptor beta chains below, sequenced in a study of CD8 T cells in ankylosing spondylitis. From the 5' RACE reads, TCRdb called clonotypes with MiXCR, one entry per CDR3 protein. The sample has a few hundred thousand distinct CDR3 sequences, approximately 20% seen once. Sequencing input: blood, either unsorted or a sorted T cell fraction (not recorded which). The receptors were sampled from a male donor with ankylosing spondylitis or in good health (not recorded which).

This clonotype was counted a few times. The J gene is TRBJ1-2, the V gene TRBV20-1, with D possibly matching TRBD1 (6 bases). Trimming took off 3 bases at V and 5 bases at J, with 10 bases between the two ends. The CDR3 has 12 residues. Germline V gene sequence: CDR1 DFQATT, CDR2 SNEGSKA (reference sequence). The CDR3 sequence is CSARGGPYGYTF. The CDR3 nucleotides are TGCAGTGCTAGGGGGGGGCCTTATGGCTACACCTTC.

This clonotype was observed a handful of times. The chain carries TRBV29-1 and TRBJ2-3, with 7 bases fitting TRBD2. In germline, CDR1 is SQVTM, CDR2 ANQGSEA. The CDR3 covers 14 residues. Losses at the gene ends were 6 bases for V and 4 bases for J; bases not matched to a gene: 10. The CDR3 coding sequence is TGCAGCGTGGCAACTAGCGAGAGCCCAGATACGCAGTATTTT. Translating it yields CSVATSESPDTQYF.